This TCR beta chain derives from a study of blood T cell repertoires in COVID-19. Whole-study context: COVID-19 samples collected from the United States, Italy and Spain covered acute and convalescent phases.

Under the authors' procedure: Estimates of nucleated cell counts were drawn from the amplification of reference gene primers. Data came from immunoSEQ multiplex PCR; TCRdb stores just in-frame clones and leaves some out. D and trimming come from the DNA, and the V and J calls and clone size come from that table. Counted here are about 76,000 clones, over 75% occurring once; the ten biggest clones make up 5% to 6.5%. This clone was seen a handful of times. Germline CDR1 is SGHRS and CDR2 is YFSETQ. The CDR3 length is 14 residues. Deletions cut 1 base from V and 0 bases from J, with 8 bases between. V usage is TRBV5-1 and J usage is TRBJ2-7; no clear D. This receptor was obtained from a middle-aged man with active COVID-19. Sequenced input: peripheral blood. The CDR3 DNA reads TGCGCCAGCAGCTTGATGAGTCGCTCCTACGAGCAGTACTTC. Translated, it gives CASSLMSRSYEQYF.